The 23 T cell receptor beta chains below come from one sample, sequenced in a study of human T cells and chemical hapten exposure. Using its own MiXCR run on the RACE reads, TCRdb lists one record per CDR3 protein. The sample records approximately 68,000 distinct CDR3 sequences, 8.5% to 9% being singletons. Regarding time point: patch test 2, 6 weeks after DPC sensitization. Treatment denoted: therapeutic diphenylcyclopropenone sensitization with weekly scalp DPC. The starting material was whole blood, obtained in connection with sensitization to the hapten diphenylcyclopropenone (DPC). These receptors were taken from a woman aged 50 to 60 with alopecia areata. Some clones in this sample may be carry-over from other donors' samples.

The chain has TRBV12-3 or TRBV12-4 and TRBJ2-7, with 9 bases identical to TRBD2. Trimming removed 9 bases from V and 2 bases from J; junction bases left unmatched: 5. The CDR3 consists of 13 residues. CDR3 loop: CASRAGGTYEQYF. The CDR3 DNA reads as TGTGCCAGTCGAGCGGGGGGCACCTACGAGCAGTACTTC.

This clonotype was counted many times. The gene calls are TRBV4-1 and TRBJ1-4; D not resolved. V was pared by 0 bases and J by 8 bases, with 16 bases between. Germline CDR1 is MGHRA and CDR2 is YSYEKL. This CDR3 comprises 16 residues. This CDR3 reads CASSQDLARVREKLFF. The CDR3 DNA follows: TGCGCCAGCAGCCAAGATCTGGCGAGAGTCAGGGAAAAACTGTTTTTT.

This clonotype occurred many times. The gene calls are TRBV5-1 and TRBJ1-1; D is uncertain. This CDR3 has 13 residues. Trimming took off 4 bases at V and 3 bases at J, with 10 bases between the two ends. From germline, CDR1 is SGHRS and CDR2 YFSETQ. CDR3 protein: CASSRNRDTEAFF. The CDR3, as DNA: TGCGCCAGCAGCCGAAACAGAGACACTGAAGCTTTCTTT. The complete variable domain, with remaining parts taken from reference TRBV5-1 and TRBJ1-1, reads KAGVTQTPRYLIKTRGQQVTLSCSPISGHRSVSWYQQTPGQGLQFLFEYFSETQRNKGNFPGRFSGRQFSNSRSEMNVSTLELGDSALYLCASSRNRDTEAFFGQGTRLTVV.

The V and J genes are TRBV7-9 and TRBJ1-2; 9 positions agree with TRBD1. V gave up 1 base and J gave up 4 bases; unmatched junction bases: 7. Per germline, CDR1 SEHNR and CDR2 FQNEAQ (reference sequence). The CDR3 has 16 residues. The CDR3 sequence is CASSLVGDRETYGYTF. CDR3 coding DNA: TGTGCCAGCAGCTTAGTAGGGGACAGGGAAACCTATGGCTACACCTTC.

This clonotype was recorded a few times. V and J are TRBV12-3 or TRBV12-4 and TRBJ2-1; no clear D gene. The CDR3 runs to 13 residues. V lost 1 base and J lost 4, with 5 bases in between. CDR3 in amino acids: CASSLGWYNEQFF. In DNA form, the CDR3 reads TGTGCCAGCAGTTTAGGCTGGTACAATGAGCAGTTCTTC.

This clonotype has more than one count but fewer than ten. This chain connects TRBV3-1 to TRBJ2-7; D is unclear. Trimming removed 3 bases from V and 10 bases from J, with 19 bases in between. CDR3 length: 14 residues. CDR1 is LGHDT, CDR2 YNNKEL, per germline (reference sequence). DNA for the CDR3: TGTGCCAGCAGCCACGGATCCGTGGCACGCGGTCAGTACTTC. This encodes CASSHGSVARGQYF.

The V gene is TRBV2, the J gene TRBJ1-1, with D possibly TRBD1 on 5 matching bases. The CDR3 sequence is 14 residues long. The V end lost 6 bases, the J end lost 4 bases, and 15 bases lay between the germline ends. Germline V gene lookup returns CDR1 SNHLY and CDR2 FYNNEI. CDR3 bases: TGTGCCAGCAGCAAATATTCCGGGGGCACTGAAGCTTTCTTT. The encoded protein is CASSKYSGGTEAFF.

In this sample, this clonotype turned up a few times. This rearrangement joins TRBV18 to TRBJ2-1, with D tentatively TRBD2 (5 bases). The CDR3 covers 17 residues. V shed 2 bases and J shed 0 bases, with 14 bases lying between them. The V gene's germline CDR1 is KGHSH and CDR2 LQKENI. This chain's CDR3 is CASSPGRTQSSYNEQFF. In nucleotides, the CDR3 is TGTGCCAGCTCACCAGGGAGAACCCAAAGCTCCTACAATGAGCAGTTCTTC.

This clonotype has just a few counts. CDR3 region: CSVETSTEAFF. CDR3 nucleotide sequence: TGCAGCGTTGAGACCAGCACTGAAGCTTTCTTT. The rearrangement links TRBV29-1 to TRBJ1-1; D remains unclear. Germline assignment: CDR1 SQVTM and CDR2 ANQGSEA. V was clipped by 3 bases and J by 4 bases, with 6 bases between them. This CDR3 region has 11 residues.

This clonotype was picked up a small number of times. V gene TRBV16 combines with J gene TRBJ1-2; D gene uncertain. CDR1 is KGHSY, CDR2 FQNENV, per germline. Trimming shortened V by 2 bases and J by 7 bases, and 14 bases separated the two germline ends. The CDR3 runs 14 residues. The CDR3 spells CASSQDGVWGGYTF. Here the CDR3 DNA reads TGTGCCAGCAGCCAAGACGGAGTTTGGGGTGGCTACACCTTC. The full variable domain, its missing parts supplied by reference TRBV16 and TRBJ1-2, is GEEVAQTPKHLVRGEGQKAKLYCAPIKGHSYVFWYQQVLKNEFKFLISFQNENVFDETGMPKERFSAKCLPNSPCSLEIQATKLEDSAVYFCASSQDGVWGGYTFGSGTRLTVV.

CDR3 region: CASRPGTALYTEAFF. DNA of the CDR3: TGCGCCAGCCGCCCCGGAACAGCGCTTTACACTGAAGCTTTCTTT. The V and J genes are TRBV5-1 and TRBJ1-1; no clear D. Deletions cut 7 bases from V and 3 bases from J, with 19 bases between. The CDR3 has 15 amino acids. Germline CDR1 reads SGHRS; CDR2 reads YFSETQ.

This clonotype was detected ten times or more. V and J are TRBV20-1 and TRBJ2-7; 12 nucleotides agree with TRBD2. Unmatched junction bases numbered 10, after V lost 6 bases and J lost 7 bases. The CDR3 loop spans 14 amino acids. The germline V gene has CDR1 DFQATT and CDR2 SNEGSKA (reference sequence). CDR3 region: CSAQRTSGVSEQYF. Written as DNA, the CDR3 is TGCAGTGCACAGAGGACTAGCGGGGTCTCAGAGCAGTACTTC.

This clonotype was seen a single time. V gene TRBV5-1 combines with J gene TRBJ2-5; 7 bases agree with TRBD1. The germline CDR1 and CDR2 sequences are SGHRS and YFSETQ. J gave up 4 bases and V 5 bases, and 5 bases lay outside the gene matches. The CDR3 has 13 residues. DNA of the CDR3: TGCGCCAGCAGTCCGGACAGGATAGAGACCCAGTACTTC. Amino acid sequence: CASSPDRIETQYF.

This chain joins TRBV6-1 and TRBJ1-6; TRBD1 agrees at 7 bases. Per the germline V gene, CDR1 is MNHNS and CDR2 is SASEGT. The CDR3 runs 17 residues. The ends lost 4 bases at V and 0 bases at J; junction bases unmatched: 6. CDR3 loop: CASSGDRTSSYNSPLHF. The CDR3 DNA reads as TGTGCCAGCAGTGGGGACAGAACGAGCTCCTATAATTCACCCCTCCACTTT.

This clonotype occurred a few times. The chain has TRBV12-3 or TRBV12-4 and TRBJ2-7; a possible D gene is TRBD1 (6 bases). Deletions cut 10 bases from V and 5 bases from J, with 18 bases between. The CDR3 spans 13 residues. The CDR3 DNA reads TGTGCCACGGACAGCTCGGTAGCCCACGAGCAGTACTTC. It encodes CATDSSVAHEQYF.

The table lists this clonotype with many counts. V and J are TRBV7-8 and TRBJ2-3; D is perhaps TRBD1 or TRBD2 (6 bases each). The CDR3 is made up of 15 amino acids. The germline V and J ends were trimmed by 2 bases and 2 bases, with 11 bases remaining between them. From germline, CDR1 is SGHVS and CDR2 FQNEAQ. The CDR3 loop is CASSLKRGPTDTQYF. The CDR3 coding sequence is TGTGCCAGCAGCTTAAAACGGGGGCCCACAGATACGCAGTATTTT.

With respect to this clonotype: A much larger clone sits a single nucleotide away, making a read error possible. The chain links TRBV6-5 to TRBJ2-3, with D perhaps TRBD1 (6 bases). Germline lookup yields CDR1 MNHEY and CDR2 SVGAGI. There are 15 residues in the CDR3. The DNA for the CDR3 is TGTGCCAGCAGTCACTCCTTTACAGGGTCAGATACGCAGTATTTT. Encoded protein: CASSHSFTGSDTQYF.

In its sample, this clonotype was seen many times. The V call is TRBV3-1, the J call TRBJ2-7; 8 bases fit TRBD2. The V gene end was trimmed by 4 bases and the J gene end by 6 bases; junction bases not matched to a gene: 5. The length of the CDR3 is 13 residues. Germline V gene data show CDR1 as LGHDT and CDR2 as YNNKEL (reference sequence). The CDR3 here is CASSLQRGREQYF. As DNA, the CDR3 is TGTGCCAGCAGCCTCCAGCGGGGGCGCGAGCAGTACTTC.

The V call is TRBV28, the J call TRBJ2-7; D might be TRBD1 (5 bases). Germline V gene data show CDR1 as MDHEN and CDR2 as SYDVKM. The CDR3 extends over 15 amino acids. With 3 bases removed from V and 0 bases from J, the gap between germline ends came to 12 bases. The CDR3 nucleotides read TGTGCCAGCAGTTTTTGGGGCCCGAGCTCCTACGAGCAGTACTTC. This gives the protein CASSFWGPSSYEQYF.

This chain uses TRBV5-1 with TRBJ2-7; D might be TRBD1 (5 bases). Per the germline V gene, CDR1 is SGHRS and CDR2 is YFSETQ. The CDR3 has 14 residues. Deletions cut 6 bases from V and 1 base from J, with 14 bases between. As DNA, the CDR3 is TGCGCCAGCAACGAAAGGGGCTTTTCCTACGAGCAGTACTTC. Translated: CASNERGFSYEQYF.

This clonotype was seen only a few times. This chain joins TRBV4-3 and TRBJ1-5, with 11 bases lining up with TRBD1. CDR3 length: 15 residues. The V gene end was trimmed by 4 bases and the J gene end by 5 bases; junction bases not matched to a gene: 4. CDR1 is LGHNA and CDR2 is YSLEER in the germline V gene. The CDR3 is CASSPGQGADQPQHF. Written as DNA, the CDR3 is TGCGCCAGCAGCCCTGGACAGGGGGCAGATCAGCCCCAGCATTTT.

This clonotype has a count of ten or more. V gene TRBV28 combines with J gene TRBJ1-3, with D possibly being TRBD1 (5 bases). Trimming stripped 8 bases from V and 0 bases from J, with 17 bases between. This CDR3 region has 16 residues. The V gene's germline CDR1 is MDHEN and CDR2 SYDVKM. The CDR3 loop reads CASCRVGTSSGNTIYF. The DNA for the CDR3 is TGTGCCAGCTGTAGGGTGGGGACCTCCTCTGGAAACACCATATATTTT.

This clonotype was recorded at least ten times. The chain couples TRBV20-1 to TRBJ1-3; D is uncertain. The CDR3 loop spans 13 amino acids. Germline lookup yields CDR1 DFQATT and CDR2 SNEGSKA (reference sequence). V was shortened by 3 bases and J by 8 bases, with 14 bases between the two germline ends. The CDR3: CSASDLGRDTIYF. The CDR3 region has the DNA TGCAGTGCTAGTGATCTTGGACGAGACACCATATATTTT.